This is a list of T cell receptor beta chains from one sample in a study of T cells in Graves' hyperthyroidism and ophthalmopathy. TCRdb passed the multiplex PCR reads through MiXCR, listing each CDR3 protein once. The table lists about 300,000 distinct CDR3 sequences, roughly a fifth of them singletons. The sequencing input was blood. The receptor set was obtained from a man aged 50-60 years with Graves' ophthalmopathy. Each CDR3 is given with its conserved first and last residue. A D gene is named only where the DNA matches it firmly. Size values are once, few and many counts, or a class for expanded clones, and some rows have none.

d_call	j_call	clone_size	v_call	cdr3_aa	cdr3_nt
.	TRBJ2-3	many	TRBV11-3	CASSGITDTQYF	TGTGCCAGCAGCGGTATTACAGATACGCAGTATTTT
.	TRBJ1-1	.	TRBV12-3/TRBV12-4	CASTTGGGNTEAFF	TGTGCCAGCACCACCGGGGGGGGGAACACTGAAGCTTTCTTT
TRBD1	TRBJ2-5	many	TRBV3-1	CASRFGQASPQYF	TGTGCCAGCAGATTTGGACAGGCCTCTCCTCAGTACTTC
.	TRBJ1-1	few	TRBV6-5	CASSYSGAMNTEAFF	TGTGCCAGCAGTTACTCGGGAGCTATGAACACTGAAGCTTTCTTT
TRBD1	TRBJ2-5	many	TRBV7-8	CASSRGRTGEETQYF	TGTGCCAGCAGCAGGGGAAGGACAGGGGAAGAGACCCAGTACTTC
TRBD2	TRBJ2-5	many	TRBV28	CASSGLAGAQETQYF	TGTGCCAGCAGTGGACTAGCGGGGGCACAAGAGACCCAGTACTTC
.	TRBJ2-6	.	TRBV11-2	CASSLEVAGANVLTF	TGTGCCAGCAGCTTAGAAGTTGCTGGGGCCAACGTCCTGACTTTC
.	TRBJ1-3	.	TRBV11-2	CASSLENSGSTIYF	TGTGCCAGCAGCTTAGAAAACTCTGGAAGCACCATATATTTT
.	TRBJ2-1	many	TRBV11-2	CASSLGPGNSYNEQFF	TGTGCCAGCAGCTTAGGGCCAGGGAACTCCTACAATGAGCAGTTCTTC
.	TRBJ2-3	.	TRBV12-5	CASALGGTDTQYF	TGTGCTAGTGCGCTCGGCGGCACAGATACGCAGTATTTT
TRBD2	TRBJ2-1	many	TRBV11-3	CASSLAGGGTSGRDYEQFF	TGTGCCAGCAGCTTAGCGGGTGGGGGGACTAGCGGGAGGGATTATGAGCAGTTCTTC
.	TRBJ1-5	.	TRBV20-1	CSVKAGNQPQHF	TGCAGTGTTAAGGCGGGTAATCAGCCCCAGCATTTT
TRBD1	TRBJ2-2	.	TRBV10-3	CATTSSQGANTGELFF	TGTGCCACCACCTCTTCCCAGGGGGCGAACACCGGGGAGCTGTTTTTT
.	TRBJ1-2	.	TRBV10-3	CAISEGGSGYTF	TGTGCCATCAGTGAGGGGGGAAGTGGCTACACCTTC
.	TRBJ2-2	many	TRBV2	CASSVEATGELFF	TGTGCCAGCAGTGTCGAAGCGACCGGGGAGCTGTTTTTT
TRBD1	TRBJ1-2	many	TRBV20-1	CSAEDRKGYGYTF	TGCAGTGCTGAGGACAGGAAGGGCTATGGCTACACCTTC
TRBD2	TRBJ2-1	few	TRBV7-2	CASSSGLPNEQFF	TGTGCCAGCAGCTCGGGACTACCGAATGAGCAGTTCTTC
.	TRBJ2-7	.	TRBV27	CASSIPTSFLYEQYF	TGTGCCAGCAGCATCCCGACTAGTTTTCTTTACGAGCAGTACTTC
TRBD1	TRBJ2-2	.	TRBV3-1	CASRGQGGTGELFF	TGTGCCAGCAGGGGACAGGGGGGCACCGGGGAGCTGTTTTTT
.	TRBJ2-7	.	TRBV9	CASSTYLAGEQYF	TGTGCCAGCAGCACTTACTTGGCGGGGGAGCAGTACTTC
.	TRBJ2-1	many	TRBV3-1	CASSQNPGFSNEQFF	TGTGCCAGCAGCCAAAATCCGGGATTCTCCAATGAGCAGTTCTTC
TRBD1	TRBJ1-3	.	TRBV28	CASSLGGQGSAGNTIYF	TGTGCCAGCAGTTTAGGTGGACAGGGGAGTGCTGGAAACACCATATATTTT
.	TRBJ1-2	.	TRBV6-5	CASSYSSRGYGYTF	TGTGCCAGCAGTTACTCGAGCCGGGGCTATGGCTACACCTTC
.	TRBJ1-1	few	TRBV15	CATSRLARANTEAFF	TGTGCCACCAGCAGATTGGCCAGGGCGAACACTGAAGCTTTCTTT
TRBD1	TRBJ2-7	many	TRBV20-1	CSAPQGAGYEQYF	TGCAGTGCGCCTCAGGGGGCAGGATACGAGCAGTACTTC
.	TRBJ2-7	few	TRBV28	CASSLLFYEQYF	TGTGCCAGCAGTTTACTCTTCTACGAGCAGTACTTC
TRBD1	TRBJ1-6	.	TRBV6-5	CASSYSTSGQRIPLHF	TGTGCCAGCAGTTACTCGACCTCGGGACAGCGGATACCCCTCCACTTT
TRBD2	TRBJ2-1	once	TRBV9	CASSVRLGGSNNEQFF	TGTGCCAGCAGCGTACGTTTGGGGGGGTCTAACAATGAGCAGTTCTTC
TRBD1	TRBJ1-1	few	TRBV24-1	CATSEHRQGAEAFF	TGTGCCACCAGTGAACACAGACAGGGCGCTGAAGCTTTCTTT
.	TRBJ1-1	many	TRBV11-3	CASSLDQGRTEAFF	TGTGCCAGCAGCTTAGATCAGGGGCGCACTGAAGCTTTCTTT
TRBD2	TRBJ2-3	.	TRBV4-2	CASSQEAGETDTQYF	TGTGCCAGCAGCCAAGAGGCGGGAGAAACAGATACGCAGTATTTT
TRBD1	TRBJ2-6	many	TRBV11-2	CASLSRGRAGANVLTF	TGTGCCAGCCTAAGCAGGGGGCGAGCAGGGGCCAACGTCCTGACTTTC
TRBD2	TRBJ2-1	.	TRBV5-1	CASRVGGTGYNEQFF	TGCGCCAGCAGAGTGGGAGGGACCGGCTACAATGAGCAGTTCTTC
.	TRBJ1-1	few	TRBV28	CASSQRGGTEAFF	TGTGCCAGCAGCCAAAGGGGGGGCACTGAAGCTTTCTTT
TRBD2	TRBJ2-7	many	TRBV5-1	CASSFTASGYEQYF	TGCGCCAGCAGCTTTACCGCTAGCGGCTACGAGCAGTACTTC
.	TRBJ2-5	.	TRBV7-3	CASSPNQGYRETQYF	TGTGCCAGTAGTCCTAATCAGGGGTACCGGGAGACCCAGTACTTC
.	TRBJ1-1	many	TRBV28	CASSPFHENTEAFF	TGTGCCAGCAGCCCTTTCCACGAAAACACTGAAGCTTTCTTT
.	TRBJ1-4	.	TRBV7-9	CVSSLGAGEKLFF	TGTGTCAGCAGCTTAGGGGCAGGCGAAAAACTGTTTTTT
TRBD2	TRBJ2-7	few	TRBV5-6	CASSMRIAGRYEQYF	TGTGCCAGCAGCATGCGGATAGCGGGACGCTACGAGCAGTACTTC
.	TRBJ2-1	few	TRBV7-3	CASSSPSDVRGPYNEQFF	TGTGCCAGCAGCTCCCCGTCGGACGTGAGAGGACCCTACAATGAGCAGTTCTTC
TRBD1	TRBJ1-1	.	TRBV7-9	CASSQRQGDTEAFF	TGTGCCAGCAGTCAAAGACAGGGTGACACTGAAGCTTTCTTT
.	TRBJ1-1	many	TRBV6-1	CASSEASRGTEAFF	TGTGCCAGCAGTGAAGCGAGCAGAGGGACTGAAGCTTTCTTT
TRBD2	TRBJ2-4	.	TRBV6-1	CASSPTSGSVGTKNIQYF	TGTGCCAGCAGCCCGACTAGCGGGAGTGTCGGAACCAAAAACATTCAGTACTTC
TRBD1	TRBJ1-6	.	TRBV19	CASTKRQGRYNSPLHF	TGTGCCAGTACTAAACGACAGGGGCGGTATAATTCACCCCTCCACTTT
.	TRBJ1-2	once	TRBV12-3/TRBV12-4	CASRPLDRPYYGYTF	TGTGCCAGCAGACCTCTCGACAGGCCTTACTATGGCTACACCTTC
TRBD1	TRBJ1-1	once	TRBV20-1	CSAGRGGREAFF	TGCAGTGCTGGAAGAGGGGGCCGTGAAGCTTTCTTT
TRBD2	TRBJ2-1	once	TRBV7-3	CASLSGSSYNEQFF	TGTGCCAGCTTAAGCGGGAGCTCCTACAATGAGCAGTTCTTC
.	TRBJ2-2	.	TRBV4-2	CASSQDRGGRGELFF	TGTGCCAGCAGCCAAGATAGAGGGGGTAGGGGTGAGCTGTTTTTT
TRBD2	TRBJ2-7	many	TRBV30	CAWRLSGSYEQYF	TGTGCCTGGAGACTTAGCGGGAGTTACGAGCAGTACTTC
TRBD1	TRBJ2-6	.	TRBV15	CATSPTGGGGANVPTF	TGTGCCACCAGCCCGACAGGGGGCGGTGGGGCCAACGTCCCGACTTTC
TRBD1	TRBJ2-3	.	TRBV28	CASSGPPNDRAKYTQYF	TGTGCCAGCAGTGGCCCCCCGAACGACAGGGCGAAATATACGCAGTATTTT
TRBD1	TRBJ1-2	.	TRBV7-9	CASSSTGRSNYGYTF	TGTGCCAGCAGCTCGACAGGGAGGTCTAACTATGGCTACACCTTC
.	TRBJ2-1	.	TRBV28	CASSPRKGVSSYNEQFF	TGTGCCAGCAGTCCCAGGAAAGGAGTGAGCTCCTACAATGAGCAGTTCTTC
TRBD2	TRBJ2-5	.	TRBV20-1	CSANLRGGETQYF	TGCAGTGCTAACTTACGCGGGGGGGAGACCCAGTACTTC
TRBD2	TRBJ2-7	many	TRBV2	CASSLKAGWSEQYF	TGTGCCAGCAGTCTCAAAGCGGGATGGTCCGAGCAGTACTTC